The entry below describes one T cell receptor beta chain. Its antigen has not been determined. There are no base qualities to consult, and no much larger clone falls within one base. This sample was taken from a study of T cell responses to AZD1222 COVID-19 vaccine (dated by TCRdb to the early 2020s). General notes on the study: AZD1222 recipients whose second dose came at about 4 weeks and those whose second dose came at about 12 weeks were combined into one group, since spike-specific TCR depth and breadth did not differ between the two schedules. Trial participants were enrolled by age into 18-55, 56-69 and 70-plus year subgroups, with roughly 160, 29 and 62 TCR-sequenced participants respectively. TCR sequencing covered fewer than 250 trial participants: 200 to 220 given two doses of AZD1222 and 26 given two doses of MenACWY control vaccine. Broad study findings and their caveats: Because no day 14 peak-response samples were available, repertoires were characterized only after the peak T cell response. Reportedly, close to half of the unique spike-specific TCRs recognized epitopes lying outside the regions that are mutated in the B.1.351 and B.1.1.7 variants. The 56-69-year group was small, and its depth increase did not reach significance, likely because of low power. The vaccine-associated CD4 TCRs covered the entire spike protein, and the dominant responses fell in regions 160-218 and 743-854. Participants were mostly white British, with more females than males. The authors suggested clonal diversity may have been underestimated. After two AZD1222 doses, both the breadth and the depth of spike-specific TCRs were significantly higher than at day 0 and than in MenACWY recipients. Only five to seven AZD1222 recipients were SARS-CoV-2 seropositive at baseline, limiting conclusions about previously exposed vaccinees.

The time point label for this specimen denotes: baseline before first vaccination. Samples from vaccinated people were obtained from the UK trials COV001 and COV002, which included a single-blind randomized controlled phase 2/3 trial of AZD1222 (ChAdOx1 nCoV-19) in healthy adults. For TCRbeta chain sequencing, PBMC samples from trial participants were taken at day 0 and at day 28 after the second dose. The CDR3 regions of human TCRbeta chains were analyzed by immunosequencing. Per the authors' processing: Repertoire TCRs were matched against a reference library of SARS-CoV-2-specific TCRs generated with the MIRA antigen-specificity platform. Breadth was defined as the fraction of unique TCRs that were SARS-CoV-2-associated. Depth was defined as the fraction of total T cells that were SARS-CoV-2-associated. Using the MIRA data, every spike-specific TCR was mapped to the spike region that the TCR reacted to and assigned to either a CD4 or a CD8 class. Log10-transformed breadth and depth values were compared by one-way ANOVA with Sidak's multiple comparisons tests. TCRdb holds this immuneACCESS table with in-frame rearrangements only. Some clones are missing; in checked studies, unresolved V genes explain under half, and the rest has no known cause. The V and J calls and clone size come from that table; D and trimming were worked out from the DNA. The sample contains roughly 70,000 clones, roughly 80% of them found a single time. About 5.6% of the sample is in the top ten clones.

Relative to germline, V is 3 bases shorter and J is 3 bases shorter, with 9 bases between their ends. The CDR3, from cysteine to phenylalanine, totals 13 residues. The kept DNA is CDR3 alone, 39 bases in frame from the first base. From a lookup of the germline V gene, CDR1 and CDR2 are SGDLS and YYNGEE. The input for sequencing was peripheral blood, taken on day 0 of AZD1222 vaccination. This receptor was identified in an adult in good health. The chain couples TRBV9 to TRBJ1-1, with the D gene uncertain. The DNA sequence reads TGTGCCAGCAGCGCAACAGTGGACACTGAAGCTTTCTTT. It translates to CASSATVDTEAFF.